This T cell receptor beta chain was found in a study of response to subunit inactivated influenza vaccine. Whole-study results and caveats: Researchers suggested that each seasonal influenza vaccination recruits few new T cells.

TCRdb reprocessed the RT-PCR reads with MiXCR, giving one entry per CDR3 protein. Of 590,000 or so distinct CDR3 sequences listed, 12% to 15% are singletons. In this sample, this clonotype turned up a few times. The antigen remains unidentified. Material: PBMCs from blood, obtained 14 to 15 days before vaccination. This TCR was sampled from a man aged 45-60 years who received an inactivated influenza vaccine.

CDR3 coding DNA: TGTGCCAGCAATAAATGGGCGGTAAACACTGAAGCTTTCTTT. Translation gives CASNKWAVNTEAFF. The chain carries TRBV28 and TRBJ1-1; D remains unclear. Germline CDR1 MDHEN, CDR2 SYDVKM. The ends were cut back, 7 bases at V and 2 bases at J, with 14 bases in the middle. This CDR3 is 14 amino acids long.